The entry below describes one TCR beta chain. Repertoires were generated with immunoSEQ multiplex PCR, while TCRdb's copy carries only in-frame clones and drops some. This table holds over 20,000 clones, about 86% found once. The CDR3 is made up of 16 amino acids. With V trimmed by 4 bases and J by 6 bases, 12 bases remained unmatched. Germline V gene lookup returns CDR1 SGHRS and CDR2 YFSETQ. This sample is drawn from a study of blood T cell repertoires in COVID-19. This sequence originates from an older man with acute or convalescent COVID-19. The chain uses TRBV5-1 and TRBJ2-3, with TRBD1 matching over 9 bases. Sequencing input: peripheral blood. The CDR3 DNA sequence: TGCGCCAGCAGCCCAACAGGGGGCGCATTGGCCGATACGCAGTATTTT. Translation gives CASSPTGGALADTQYF. The whole variable domain, remainder taken from reference TRBV5-1 and TRBJ2-3, is KAGVTQTPRYLIKTRGQQVTLSCSPISGHRSVSWYQQTPGQGLQFLFEYFSETQRNKGNFPGRFSGRQFSNSRSEMNVSTLELGDSALYLCASSPTGGALADTQYFGPGTRLTVL.